This passage covers 23 T cell receptor beta chains from one sample sequenced in a study of blood T cell repertoires in COVID-19. Here immunoSEQ multiplex PCR was the method, and the copy in TCRdb shows in-frame clones only, minus some. The sample shows about 320,000 clones, 80% to 90% of them seen only once. The sequenced sample was peripheral blood. These receptors were collected from a woman in her forties or fifties with acute or convalescent COVID-19.

With respect to this clone: A clone one base away is much larger, so this may be a read error. The J gene is TRBJ1-3, the V gene TRBV28, with 9 bases that match TRBD1. CDR3 length equals 14 residues. The germline V gene encodes CDR1 MDHEN and CDR2 SYDVKM. The trim removed 6 bases at V and 2 bases at J, leaving 2 bases unmatched. The CDR3 reads CASSRQGAGNTIYF. CDR3 nucleotide sequence: TGTGCCAGCAGCCGACAGGGGGCTGGAAACACCATATATTTT. The full variable domain, rest sourced from reference TRBV28 and TRBJ1-3, is DVKVTQSSRYLVKRTGEKVFLECVQDMDHENMFWYRQDPGLGLRLIYFSYDVKMKEKGDIPEGYSVSREKKERFSLILESASTNQTSMYLCASSRQGAGNTIYFGEGSWLTVV.

The chain has TRBV7-3 and TRBJ2-1, with 8 bases matching TRBD2. The CDR3 totals 16 residues. The V gene's germline CDR1 is SGHTA and CDR2 FQGTGA. Unmatched junction bases numbered 7, after V lost 6 bases and J lost 0 bases. As DNA, the CDR3 is TGTGCCAGCAGGTCACCCAGCGGGGGCTCCTACAATGAGCAGTTCTTC. Its protein product is CASRSPSGGSYNEQFF.

This chain's CDR3 is CASSLGGGNNEKLFF. In nucleotides, the CDR3 is TGTGCCAGCAGCTTAGGCGGAGGGAATAATGAAAAACTGTTTTTT. The genes are TRBV7-9 and TRBJ1-4, with D unresolved. Germline V gives CDR1 SEHNR, CDR2 FQNEAQ (reference sequence). The CDR3 runs to 15 residues. V lost 1 base to trimming and J lost 4 bases, with 10 bases between them.

This clone has ten or more counts. The chain has TRBV7-6 and TRBJ2-7; D perhaps matches TRBD1 (5 bases). The V end lost 4 bases, the J end lost 11 bases, and 30 bases lay between the germline ends. Germline loops: CDR1 SGHVS, CDR2 FNYEAQ. The CDR3 is made up of 17 amino acids. CDR3 sequence: CASSSNEECLTVARKYV. The DNA for the CDR3 is TGTGCCAGCAGCTCCAACGAGGAATGCCTGACAGTTGCGAGGAAGTACGTC.

The V gene is TRBV19, the J gene TRBJ1-2, with D possibly TRBD1 on 5 matching bases. The germline gives CDR1 LNHDA, CDR2 SQIVND (reference sequence). The CDR3 is 12 amino acids. Trimming took 4 bases from V and 7 from J, leaving 10 bases between them. In DNA, the CDR3 is TGTGCCAGTAGTACTCAGGGTTCTGGCTACACCTTC. Its protein is CASSTQGSGYTF.

DNA of the CDR3: TGTGCCAGCACCCCAGGGGGCTTCACAGATACGCAGTATTTT. Encoded protein: CASTPGGFTDTQYF. The rearrangement links TRBV6-5 to TRBJ2-3, with 8 bases lining up with TRBD1. Losses at the gene ends were 7 bases for V and 2 bases for J; bases not matched to a gene: 5. This CDR3 is 14 amino acids long. Germline loops: CDR1 MNHEY, CDR2 SVGAGI.

The rearrangement joins TRBV19 to TRBJ2-7, with D tentatively TRBD1 (5 bases). CDR1 and CDR2 (germline): LNHDA, SQIVND (reference sequence). V was clipped by 4 bases and J by 0 bases, with 13 bases between them. This CDR3 has 15 residues. In nucleotides, the CDR3 is TGTGCCAGTAGTACCGTTGACAGCGCCTCCTACGAGCAGTACTTC. This sequence encodes CASSTVDSASYEQYF.

This clone has only one observation. The rearrangement joins TRBV7-9 to TRBJ2-5; possibly TRBD1 for D (6 bases). The CDR3 is 14 amino acids. CDR1 is SEHNR and CDR2 is FQNEAQ in the germline V gene (reference sequence). The V end lost 6 bases, the J end lost 6 bases, and 17 bases lay between the germline ends. The CDR3 nucleotides are TGTGCCAGCAGTTACAAAGACAGGTCACAGACCCAGTACTTC. Protein sequence: CASSYKDRSQTQYF. The full variable domain, in which reference TRBV7-9 and TRBJ2-5 provide the parts outside the CDR3, is DTGVSQNPRHKITKRGQNVTFRCDPISEHNRLYWYRQTLGQGPEFLTYFQNEAQLEKSRLLSDRFSAERPKGSFSTLEIQRTEQGDSAMYLCASSYKDRSQTQYFGPGTRLLVL.

The V call is TRBV19, the J call TRBJ1-5, with D unclear. The germline gives CDR1 LNHDA, CDR2 SQIVND (reference sequence). V lost 5 bases and J lost 2, with 10 bases in between. The CDR3 has 14 amino acids. CDR3 coding DNA: TGTGCCAGTAGTCCCCAGCAGGGCAATCAGCCCCAGCATTTT. This gives the protein CASSPQQGNQPQHF. Filled out from reference TRBV19 and TRBJ1-5, the complete variable domain reads DGGITQSPKYLFRKEGQNVTLSCEQNLNHDAMYWYRQDPGQGLRLIYYSQIVNDFQKGDIAEGYSVSREKKESFPLTVTSAQKNPTAFYLCASSPQQGNQPQHFGDGTRLSIL.

The chain combines TRBV30 with TRBJ2-7, with 7 nucleotides matching TRBD1. V shed 1 base, J shed 4 bases, and the junction held 13 bases outside the gene matches. Germline V gene sequence: CDR1 GTSNPN, CDR2 SVGIG (reference sequence). This CDR3 comprises 16 residues. The CDR3 nucleotides read TGTGCCTGGAGTGAAGGGCGAGGGGCAGGGGGATACGAGCAGTACTTC. It translates to CAWSEGRGAGGYEQYF.

The CDR3 here is CASSKTSESYNEQFF. The CDR3 DNA is TGCGCCAGCAGCAAGACTAGCGAGTCCTACAATGAGCAGTTCTTC. This sequence joins TRBV4-1 and TRBJ2-1, with 8 bases matching TRBD2. The CDR3 is made up of 15 amino acids. Germline loops: CDR1 MGHRA, CDR2 YSYEKL. V shed 5 bases, J shed 1 base, and the junction held 4 bases outside the gene matches.

The chain joins TRBV10-3 to TRBJ1-2, with D tentatively TRBD1 (6 bases). Germline-derived CDR1 and CDR2 are ENHRY and SYGVKD. The CDR3 has 14 residues. Trimming pared 6 bases from V and 6 bases from J, leaving 17 bases between. As DNA, the CDR3 is TGTGCCATCAGAGGTCCGGTCAGGGGCGATGGCTACACCTTC. Its protein is CAIRGPVRGDGYTF.

This clone was found many times. The chain is built from TRBV7-9 and TRBJ1-1; no reliable D call. This CDR3 comprises 14 residues. CDR1 is SEHNR and CDR2 is FQNEAQ in the germline V gene (reference sequence). V lost 4 bases to trimming and J lost 6 bases, with 15 bases between them. The CDR3 DNA reads as TGTGCCAGCAGCTCCCAGGCCTCGACGCCTGAAGCTTTCTTT. Encoded protein: CASSSQASTPEAFF.

Points on this clone: At one end the junction does not follow the germline gene, possibly because of a read error. The chain combines TRBV18 with TRBJ2-3, with D tentatively TRBD2 (5 bases). The CDR3 is 14 residues long. The V gene's germline CDR1 is KGHSH and CDR2 LQKENI. CDR3 nucleotide sequence: TGTGCCAGCTCCCCACCGGAGGAACGGGATACGCAGTATTTT. This gives the protein CASSPPEERDTQYF. Drawing the rest from reference TRBV18 and TRBJ2-3, the complete variable domain is NAGVMQNPRHLVRRRGQEARLRCSPMKGHSHVYWYRQLPEEGLKFMVYLQKENIIDESGMPKERFSAEFPKEGPSILRIQQVVRGDSAAYFCASSPPEERDTQYFGPGTRLTVL.

The chain has TRBV19 and TRBJ2-1; TRBD2 is a possible D gene (5 bases). The ends were cut back, 5 bases at V and 7 bases at J, with 6 bases in the middle. Germline V lookup: CDR1 LNHDA, CDR2 SQIVND (reference sequence). The CDR3 length is 11 residues. The CDR3 reads CASSRRNEQFF. Written as DNA, the CDR3 is TGTGCCAGTAGTCGGAGGAATGAGCAGTTCTTC.

This clone has a handful of counts. J is TRBJ2-1 and V is TRBV7-2; perhaps TRBD2 as D (5 bases). This CDR3 spans 13 amino acids. V lost 0 bases, J lost 12 bases, and 12 bases lay in between. Germline assignment: CDR1 SGHTA and CDR2 FQGNSA. The CDR3 bases are TGTGCCAGCAGCTTAGCGCCGGGGTTGGGGCAGTTCTTC. As protein: CASSLAPGLGQFF.

This clone was seen at least ten times. J is TRBJ1-2 and V is TRBV6-5; no reliable D call. V lost 10 bases and J 7 bases, leaving 13 bases between the germline ends. The V gene's germline CDR1 is MNHEY and CDR2 SVGAGI. The length of the CDR3 is 11 residues. The CDR3 bases are TGTGCCACCGGTGGGAGCCTTGGCTACACCTTC. Translating gives CATGGSLGYTF.

This chain connects TRBV7-9 to TRBJ1-1, with 9 bases identical to TRBD1. This CDR3 contains 15 residues. Trimming took 5 bases from V and 5 from J; bases not matched to a gene: 9. Germline V gives CDR1 SEHNR, CDR2 FQNEAQ (reference sequence). CDR3 DNA: TGTGCCAGCAGCCTGATGGGACAGGGAGTGACTGAAGCTTTCTTT. Its protein is CASSLMGQGVTEAFF.

The gene calls are TRBV7-3 and TRBJ1-1; 7 bases line up with TRBD1. The CDR3 is made up of 13 amino acids. Germline V gives CDR1 SGHTA, CDR2 FQGTGA. The V segment lost 2 bases and the J segment 8 bases; nucleotides outside the gene matches: 5. The CDR3 DNA is TGTGCCAGCAGCTTACTCCAGGGGGGAGAAGCTTTCTTT. This sequence encodes CASSLLQGGEAFF.

Turning to this clone: Other DNA sequences of this sample code for an identical CDR3. The genes are TRBV5-1 and TRBJ1-1; D possibly corresponds to TRBD1 (6 bases). V gave up 1 base and J gave up 5 bases, with 9 bases separating them. The CDR3 is 13 residues long. Germline V gene lookup returns CDR1 SGHRS and CDR2 YFSETQ. The CDR3 spells CASSLQGQTEAFF. CDR3 nucleotide sequence: TGCGCCAGCAGCTTGCAGGGGCAGACTGAAGCTTTCTTT.

The rearrangement uses TRBV7-2 and TRBJ1-3; the D gene is possibly TRBD1 (6 bases). Germline loops: CDR1 SGHTA, CDR2 FQGNSA. The CDR3 has 12 residues. The germline V and J ends were trimmed by 3 bases and 13 bases, with 13 bases remaining between them. The CDR3 protein is CASSFGRDNIYF. CDR3 DNA sequence: TGTGCCAGCAGCTTCGGCCGGGACAATATATATTTT.

The chain has TRBV9 and TRBJ2-1, with TRBD2 identical over 9 bases. Germline CDR1 reads SGDLS; CDR2 reads YYNGEE. The CDR3 totals 16 residues. J lost 2 bases, V lost 4 bases, and 7 bases had no gene match. This CDR3 reads CASSLNLAGAYNEQFF. As DNA, the CDR3 is TGTGCCAGCAGCCTAAATTTAGCGGGGGCCTACAATGAGCAGTTCTTC.

This clone was seen only once. The chain couples TRBV30 to TRBJ1-1; TRBD1 matches 11 bases. Germline assignment: CDR1 GTSNPN and CDR2 SVGIG (reference sequence). The CDR3 loop spans 12 amino acids. V dropped 8 bases and J dropped 5; count of bases not matched to a gene: 4. This CDR3 reads CARTGGKTEAFF. As DNA, the CDR3 is TGTGCCCGGACAGGGGGCAAAACTGAAGCTTTCTTT.